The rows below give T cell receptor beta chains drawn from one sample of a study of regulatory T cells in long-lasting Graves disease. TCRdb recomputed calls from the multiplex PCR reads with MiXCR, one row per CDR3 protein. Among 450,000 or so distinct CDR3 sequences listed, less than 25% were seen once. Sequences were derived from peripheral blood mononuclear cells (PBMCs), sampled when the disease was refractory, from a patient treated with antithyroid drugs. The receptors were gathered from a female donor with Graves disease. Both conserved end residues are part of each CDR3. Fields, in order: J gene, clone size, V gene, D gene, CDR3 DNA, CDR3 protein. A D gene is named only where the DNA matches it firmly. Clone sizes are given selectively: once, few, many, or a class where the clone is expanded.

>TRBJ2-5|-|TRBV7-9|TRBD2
TGTGCCAGCAGCTTGGGACTAGCGATCCAAGAGACCCAGTACTTC
CASSLGLAIQETQYF
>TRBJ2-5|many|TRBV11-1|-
TGTGCCAGCAGCCTATGGAAGGGGACGGCAGCCCAAGAGACCCAGTACTTC
CASSLWKGTAAQETQYF
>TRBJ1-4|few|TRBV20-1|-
TGCAGTGTGGGGGGACCTTCTAATGAAAAACTGTTTTTT
CSVGGPSNEKLFF
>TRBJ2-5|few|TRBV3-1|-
TGTGCCAGCAGCCAAGAGGCTTTCGGGGCAACCGAGACCCAGTACTTC
CASSQEAFGATETQYF
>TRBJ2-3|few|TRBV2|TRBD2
TGTGCCAGCAGTGGAGGAGGGGGAAGGACTAGCGGGAGAGGAGATACGCAGTATTTT
CASSGGGGRTSGRGDTQYF
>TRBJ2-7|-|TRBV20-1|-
TGCAGTGCTAGTCGGGAAGACTACGAGCAGTACTTC
CSASREDYEQYF
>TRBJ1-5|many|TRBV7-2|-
TGTGCCAGCAGCCGTGACAGTTATCAGCCCCAGCATTTT
CASSRDSYQPQHF
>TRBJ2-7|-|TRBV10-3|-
TGTGCCACGTTCGAGGAGCCGTCCTACGAGCAGTACTTC
CATFEEPSYEQYF
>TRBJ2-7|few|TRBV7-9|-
TGTACCAGCAGCCCCAGGACAGCTCCCTACGAGCAGTACTTC
CTSSPRTAPYEQYF
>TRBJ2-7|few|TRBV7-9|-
TGTGCCAGCAGGGAAGATGGCTACGAGCAGTACTTC
CASREDGYEQYF
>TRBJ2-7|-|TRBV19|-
TGTGCCAGTAGTATAGAGTACAGCTACGAGCAGTACTTC
CASSIEYSYEQYF
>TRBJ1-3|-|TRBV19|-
TGTGCCAGTAGTATCGGGGGGATCTCTGGAAACACCATATATTTT
CASSIGGISGNTIYF
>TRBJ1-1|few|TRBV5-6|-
TGTGCCAGCAGCTCTACACAGGGACTAGAAGCTTTCTTT
CASSSTQGLEAFF
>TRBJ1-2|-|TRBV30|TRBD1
TGTGCCTGGATCCCGGACAGGGGTAACTATGGCTACACCTTC
CAWIPDRGNYGYTF
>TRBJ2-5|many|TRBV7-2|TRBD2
TGTGCCAGCAGCTTAAAAGCGGGGGGGCCTAAGACCCAGTACTTC
CASSLKAGGPKTQYF
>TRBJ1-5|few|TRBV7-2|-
TGTGCCAGCAGCGCACGACACCTCAGAATTAGCAATCAGCCCCAGCATTTT
CASSARHLRISNQPQHF
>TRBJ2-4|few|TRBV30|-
TGTGCCTGGAGTCGGGGCACAAAAAACATTCAGTACTTC
CAWSRGTKNIQYF
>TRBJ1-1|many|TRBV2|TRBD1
TGTGCCAGCAGCAGGACAGGGCTGAACACTGAAGCTTTCTTT
CASSRTGLNTEAFF
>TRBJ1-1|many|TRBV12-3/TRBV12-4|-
TGTGCCAGCAGTTTAGCGCGGGGGGGCACTGAAGCTTTCTTT
CASSLARGGTEAFF
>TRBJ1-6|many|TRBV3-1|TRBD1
TGTGCCAGTAGAGCAGCAGGGGGCAGCTCACCCCTCCACTTT
CASRAAGGSSPLHF
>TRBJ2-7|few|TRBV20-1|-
TGCAGTGCCCCTTCTTCCCAGGAGCAGTACTTC
CSAPSSQEQYF